This TCR beta chain was obtained from a study of CD8+ T cells in alopecia areata. Regarding the study as a whole: Patients shared TCRs less clearly than mice did, possibly owing to HLA. Normal scalp showed lower clonality than lesional scalp, especially alopecia totalis/universalis.

Lesional scalp punch biopsies and peripheral blood came from alopecia areata patients. Investigators sorted PBMCs to obtain both CD4+ and CD8+ T cells. The V and J ends lost 3 bases and 2 bases, in that order; junction bases with no gene match: 5. Germline V gene sequence: CDR1 LNHNV, CDR2 YYDKDF (reference sequence). The CDR3 is 16 residues long. After isolation, RNA underwent reverse transcription to generate cDNA as the sequencing template. TCRdb's copy holds only in-frame clones and misses some; the assay was immunoSEQ multiplex PCR. This sample has 150,000 or so clones, with more than 40% found just once. Comment on this clone: The antigen remains undetermined.

The sample here was CD8+ T cells sorted from blood, taken at week 0. This sequence joins TRBV15 and TRBJ2-3; 10 bases align to TRBD2. The sequence derives from a human donor with alopecia areata. The CDR3 sequence is CATSSGLAVFTDTQYF. CDR3 nucleotides: TGTGCCACCAGCAGCGGACTAGCGGTATTCACAGATACGCAGTATTTT.